This T cell receptor (beta chain) was captured by sequencing in a study of OX40 agonist ivuxolimab in advanced cancers. Study-wide context: Patients were given ivuxolimab, an antibody that agonizes OX40 (CD134).

Data came from immunoSEQ multiplex PCR; TCRdb stores just in-frame clones and leaves some out. This table has about 48,000 clones, 70% to 90% appearing once. In this sample, this clone turned up once. Germline V gives CDR1 ENHRY, CDR2 SYGVKD. The CDR3 loop spans 16 amino acids. V shed 11 bases and J 4 bases; nucleotides not matched to a gene: 14. V and J are TRBV10-3 and TRBJ2-3; 11 bases map to TRBD2. The specimen was CD4+ or CD8+ T cells sorted from blood, collected in a trial of the OX40 agonist ivuxolimab. The clonotype originates from an adult with an advanced solid tumor such as melanoma, head and neck, liver or kidney cancer. CDR3: CASRGSGGALADTQYF. CDR3 coding DNA: TGTGCCTCCAGAGGTAGCGGGGGGGCATTGGCAGATACGCAGTATTTT.